This TCR beta chain originates from a study of T-cell memory formation after mild COVID-19. The CDR3 is made up of 15 amino acids. CDR1 and CDR2 from the germline V gene are SEHNR and FQNEAQ (reference sequence). Between the trimmed V and J ends, which lost 6 bases and 0 bases, there was a span of 14 bases. TCRdb ran MiXCR on the 5' RACE reads and lists one entry per CDR3 protein. Found here are hundreds of thousands of distinct CDR3 sequences, 15% to 20% of them singletons; the top ten hold 20% to 25%. Remarks on this clonotype: As yet, its antigen is unknown.

Whole-study results and caveats: Proof of SARS-CoV-2 specificity was absent for the second-wave clones that crested on day 37.

The source is a man aged 18 to 30 who had mild COVID-19 (a few samples of this study predate the infection). Cell type and time point are not known. The V and J genes are TRBV7-9 and TRBJ1-2; tentative D call: TRBD1 (5 bases). The sequencing input was PBMCs or a T cell subset sorted from them (not recorded which). The CDR3 sequence: CASSWGGVANYGYTF. The CDR3 DNA is TGTGCCAGCAGTTGGGGAGGGGTAGCTAACTATGGCTACACCTTC.